Given below is one TCR beta chain in context. Per germline, CDR1 LNHDA and CDR2 SQIVND (reference sequence). This CDR3 comprises 16 residues. V lost 5 bases and J lost 8, with 21 bases in between. A single record per CDR3 protein comes from TCRdb applying MiXCR to the RT-PCR reads. The data hold hundreds of thousands of distinct CDR3 sequences, with 12% to 15% observed a single time. The sample comprised memory CD4+ T cells from blood. This TCR came from a female donor in good health, serving as a healthy control. The V call is TRBV19, the J call TRBJ1-4; D might be TRBD1 (5 bases). The chain's CDR3 is CASSPYAGTEGEKLFF. CDR3 nucleotides: TGTGCCAGTAGTCCATATGCCGGGACGGAGGGGGAAAAACTGTTTTTT. The full variable domain, in which reference TRBV19 and TRBJ1-4 provide the parts outside the CDR3, is DGGITQSPKYLFRKEGQNVTLSCEQNLNHDAMYWYRQDPGQGLRLIYYSQIVNDFQKGDIAEGYSVSREKKESFPLTVTSAQKNPTAFYLCASSPYAGTEGEKLFFGSGTQLSVL.